The clone carrying this T cell receptor beta chain has only a few counts. Its antigen is unidentified. This sample was taken from a study of identical twins. Regarding the study as a whole: Cord blood beta clonotypes that were abundant carried fewer insertions, and memory repertoires showed no such trend.

Via MiXCR, TCRdb re-called the 5' RACE reads, giving one row per CDR3 protein. The table lists hundreds of thousands of distinct CDR3 sequences, around a sixth of them singletons. CDR1 is SNHLY, CDR2 FYNNEI, per germline. V was clipped by 5 bases and J by 3 bases; unmatched bases: 4. The CDR3 runs 14 residues. The same data also went into a second study, on T cells expressing NK-cell markers.

The J gene is TRBJ1-5, the V gene TRBV2; 7 positions match TRBD1. This receptor was taken from a woman younger than 35 in good health. Sequenced input: PBMCs. The CDR3 reads CASSFGTVNQPQHF. In DNA form, the CDR3 reads TGTGCCAGCAGTTTCGGGACAGTCAATCAGCCCCAGCATTTT.